One sample yielded the 17 T cell receptor beta chains listed below, sequenced in a study of blood T cells in healthy people across ages. A sample-barcoded 5' primer and a J-beta primer mix were used in a second PCR of roughly 6 to 12 cycles. TCRdb re-called the 5' RACE reads through MiXCR, storing one row per CDR3 protein. Among about 540,000 distinct CDR3 sequences listed, 24% were seen once. The data also belong to a second study, concerning T cells of mothers and their children.

The specimen sequenced was blood. The origin of the receptors is a boy aged 5 to 17 in good health.

J is TRBJ2-1 and V is TRBV28; 7 positions match TRBD2. Losses at the gene ends were 2 bases for V and 5 bases for J; bases not matched to a gene: 15. Per the germline V gene, CDR1 is MDHEN and CDR2 is SYDVKM. The CDR3 extends over 18 amino acids. CDR3: CASSLDLSTSLNHNEQFF. CDR3 DNA: TGTGCCAGCAGTTTAGATTTGTCGACTAGCCTGAACCACAATGAGCAGTTCTTC.

This clonotype was seen at least ten times. The genes are TRBV6-2 or TRBV6-3 and TRBJ2-2; D is unresolved. Germline values: CDR1 MNHEY, CDR2 SVGEGT. The CDR3 spans 12 residues. V was trimmed by 5 bases and J by 1 base, leaving 2 bases between them. DNA for the CDR3: TGTGCCAGCAGTAGGAACACCGGGGAGCTGTTTTTT. It is translated as CASSRNTGELFF.

This rearrangement joins TRBV12-5 to TRBJ2-1, with TRBD1 as a possible D gene (6 bases). The CDR3 loop spans 14 amino acids. Per the germline V gene, CDR1 is LGHNT and CDR2 is FRNRAP. Trimming stripped 4 bases from V and 4 bases from J, with 11 bases between. The CDR3 here is CASGWWTAYNEQFF. Here the CDR3 DNA reads TGTGCTAGTGGTTGGTGGACAGCGTACAATGAGCAGTTCTTC.

This clonotype was counted between two and nine times. The chain employs TRBV4-1 and TRBJ2-4; D might be TRBD2 (6 bases). In germline, CDR1 is MGHRA, CDR2 YSYEKL. This CDR3 spans 12 amino acids. The V end lost 8 bases, the J end lost 7 bases, and 12 bases lay between the germline ends. The CDR3 DNA is TGCGCCAGCTCCTCGGAGGGGAACATTCAGTACTTC. Translated: CASSSEGNIQYF.

This chain uses TRBV27 with TRBJ1-2; D gene unclear. The germline V and J ends were trimmed by 3 bases and 8 bases, with 16 bases remaining between them. CDR1 and CDR2 (germline): MNHEY, SMNVEV (reference sequence). The CDR3 has 14 amino acids. The CDR3, as DNA: TGTGCCAGCAGTTTGGTGGGCAACATAGACGGCTACACCTTC. Its translation is CASSLVGNIDGYTF.

The rearrangement links TRBV20-1 to TRBJ2-7; D gene unclear. This CDR3 is 12 amino acids long. Germline CDR1 and CDR2: DFQATT and SNEGSKA (reference sequence). V was cut by 2 bases and J by 5 bases, with 10 bases left in between. The CDR3 protein is CSARYLGNEQYF. In DNA, the CDR3 is TGCAGTGCTAGATATTTGGGGAACGAGCAGTACTTC.

This clonotype came up a few times. This rearrangement joins TRBV6-5 to TRBJ1-2; 9 positions agree with TRBD1. From germline, CDR1 is MNHEY and CDR2 SVGAGI. Trimming at V came to 6 bases and at J to 8 bases, leaving 13 bases not matched to a gene. The CDR3 has 15 residues. The CDR3 reads CASSEDRGPTGGYTF. CDR3 coding DNA: TGTGCCAGCAGCGAGGACAGGGGACCAACGGGAGGCTACACCTTC.

The chain combines TRBV5-1 with TRBJ2-1, with 12 bases fitting TRBD2. Trimming cost V 3 bases and J 7 bases; bases outside gene matches: 14. The CDR3 is 18 amino acids. Germline assignment: CDR1 SGHRS and CDR2 YFSETQ. This CDR3 reads CASSYPSGGAPPLNEQFF. The CDR3 region has the DNA TGCGCCAGCAGCTATCCTAGCGGGGGGGCCCCCCCGCTAAATGAGCAGTTCTTC. Using reference TRBV5-1 and TRBJ2-1 for the parts outside the CDR3, the full variable domain is KAGVTQTPRYLIKTRGQQVTLSCSPISGHRSVSWYQQTPGQGLQFLFEYFSETQRNKGNFPGRFSGRQFSNSRSEMNVSTLELGDSALYLCASSYPSGGAPPLNEQFFGPGTRLTVL.

Regarding this clonotype: Compared with germline, one end of the junction differs, possibly owing to a read error. The rearrangement joins TRBV28 to TRBJ2-7, with a possible D match to TRBD2 (6 bases). From germline, CDR1 is MDHEN and CDR2 SYDVKM. This CDR3 comprises 11 residues. CDR3: CASRTSGEQYF. The CDR3 nucleotides are TGTGCCAGCAGAACTTCGGGGGAGCAATACTTC.

This clonotype showed up just a few times. The chain is built from TRBV7-2 and TRBJ1-4, with 10 bases lining up with TRBD1. The germline V gene has CDR1 SGHTA and CDR2 FQGNSA. The CDR3 covers 16 residues. V lost 5 bases to trimming and J lost 6 bases; unmatched junction nucleotides: 9. The CDR3 loop is CASSHETGTGDEKLFF. The CDR3 DNA sequence: TGTGCCAGCAGCCATGAAACCGGGACAGGGGATGAAAAACTGTTTTTT.

The V call is TRBV4-3, the J call TRBJ2-1; possible D gene TRBD2, 7 bases. The V gene lost 0 bases and the J gene lost 4 bases, with 10 bases spanning the gap. CDR1 LGHNA and CDR2 YSLEER come from the germline V gene. The CDR3 covers 15 residues. The CDR3 is CASSQDGGLYNEQFF. Here the CDR3 DNA reads TGCGCCAGCAGCCAAGACGGGGGGCTATACAATGAGCAGTTCTTC.

This clonotype was counted a single time. The chain recombines TRBV28 with TRBJ2-5, with D perhaps matching TRBD1 (6 bases). CDR1 is MDHEN and CDR2 is SYDVKM in the germline V gene. This CDR3 is 17 amino acids long. Trimming cost V 7 bases and J 5 bases, with 26 bases left between them. In DNA form, the CDR3 reads TGTGCCAGCACACGACACCAAACAGGGTTTGAGAGGGAGACCCAGTACTTC. Translating it yields CASTRHQTGFERETQYF.

The chain joins TRBV20-1 to TRBJ1-5, with 7 bases identical to TRBD1. This CDR3 spans 15 amino acids. Germline V gene sequence: CDR1 DFQATT, CDR2 SNEGSKA (reference sequence). Trimming at V came to 5 bases and at J to 0 bases, leaving 7 bases not matched to a gene. The CDR3 is CSALYGTDSNQPQHF. For the CDR3, the DNA is TGCAGTGCTCTCTATGGGACAGATAGCAATCAGCCCCAGCATTTT.

V and J are TRBV28 and TRBJ2-1, with 9 bases aligning to TRBD2. This CDR3 has 18 residues. V was pared by 6 bases and J by 5 bases, with 17 bases of the junction left unmatched. Germline V gene data show CDR1 as MDHEN and CDR2 as SYDVKM. The chain's CDR3 is CASSGGTGSGGWHNEQFF. DNA for the CDR3: TGTGCCAGCAGCGGAGGGACGGGCAGCGGGGGGTGGCACAATGAGCAGTTCTTC.

About this clonotype itself: At one of its ends the junction is not consistent with the germline gene, which may arise from a read error. The chain combines TRBV29-1 with TRBJ2-1, with a weak D call TRBD1 (6 bases). The CDR3 runs 14 residues. The germline gives CDR1 SQVTM, CDR2 ANQGSEA. The DNA of the CDR3 is TGCAGCGTTGACAGGGGCGTTTTGGACAATGAGCGGTCCTTC. As protein: CSVDRGVLDNERSF.

In its sample, this clonotype was seen a few times. The gene calls are TRBV13 and TRBJ2-4, with 8 bases aligning to TRBD2. The germline V gene encodes CDR1 PRHDT and CDR2 FYEKMQ (reference sequence). Unmatched junction bases numbered 9, after V lost 2 bases and J lost 9 bases. The length of the CDR3 is 15 residues. The CDR3 DNA is TGTGCCAGCAGCTTATCCAGCGGGGGATTGGGCATTCAGTACTTC. It encodes CASSLSSGGLGIQYF.

The chain employs TRBV12-3 or TRBV12-4 and TRBJ2-3; TRBD1 aligns across 9 bases. Losses at the gene ends were 5 bases for V and 2 bases for J; bases not matched to a gene: 8. The CDR3 loop spans 16 amino acids. The CDR3 spells CASSQTGGRITDTQYF. CDR3 nucleotides: TGTGCCAGCAGTCAGACAGGGGGAAGAATCACAGATACGCAGTATTTT.